This TCR beta chain derives from a study of blood T cell repertoires in COVID-19 (dated by TCRdb to the early 2020s). Some background on the complete study: Samples covering the acute and convalescent phases of COVID-19 were provided by collaborators in the United States, Italy and Spain. The prospective study material was composed of cDNA or gDNA derived from T cells, B-cell-depleted T cells, or PBMCs. Deeply sampled blood TCRbeta repertoires from subjects exposed to, actively infected with, or recovered from COVID-19 were included in the dataset. The repertoires were released in a freely available public database intended as a resource for research on the immune response to SARS-CoV-2. Samples were obtained from the ongoing ImmuneRACE study (first 160 participants) and from over 1,000 subjects provided by 6 global collaborators. Sample metadata almost always included a de-identified subject ID, COVID-19 status, age in years and sex. HLA class I and class II types, where available, came from metadata supplied by the sample provider rather than from assay-based typing. What the authors observed across the whole study: How much clinical and demographic metadata was included differed by source and by participant, and the metadata was provided uncurated.

Participants in the prospective study were aged roughly 18 to 100 years, lived in 24 United States geographic areas, and enrolled through a virtual design. To assign participants to cohorts, the prospective study relied on clinical history that participants themselves reported in a screening survey and a study questionnaire. Recovered participants in ImmuneRACE Cohort 3 were defined by two consecutive negative NP/OP PCR tests, clearance by a healthcare professional, or resolution of symptoms. Mobile phlebotomists in the prospective study collected whole blood, serum and a nasopharyngeal or oropharyngeal swab from every participant. Prospective study participants could optionally give additional blood draws and questionnaires over a roughly two-month period. Before DNA extraction, prospective study blood samples were shipped either frozen or at room temperature. The immunoSEQ Assay, a bias-controlled multiplex PCR, was used to amplify TCRbeta CDR3 regions from genomic DNA. The paper's data handling went like this. The number of nucleated cells in each sample was estimated from the amplification of reference gene primers within the assay. To quantify the absolute abundance of each unique TCRbeta CDR3 rearrangement, sequence reads were collapsed and filtered. For each sample, productive Simpson clonality was calculated as the square root of Simpson's diversity index over productive rearrangements. This immuneACCESS table, as held by TCRdb, lists in-frame sequences with V and J called but not all clones. Of the missing ones, under half trace to an unresolved V gene in checked studies; the others have no known cause. The DNA gave D and trimming, while V, J and clone size come from that table. The sample includes a few hundred thousand clones, with less than 90% observed a single time. In total, the top ten clones hold approximately 1% of the sample.

Worth noting for this clone: Its antigen target is currently unknown. Base qualities are not provided; no much larger clone lies one nucleotide away.

The CDR3 has 14 amino acids, counting the end cysteine and phenylalanine. The kept DNA is CDR3 alone, 42 bases in frame from the first base. V was cut back by 6 bases and J by 0 bases, leaving a gap of 12 bases between them. The CDR1 and CDR2 encoded by the germline V gene (reference sequence) are MNHEY and SMNVEV. The clonotype originates from a woman aged 30 to 39 who had recovered from COVID-19. The V and J segments used are TRBV27 and TRBJ2-7, with a weak D call of TRBD1 (6 bases match). The specimen was PBMCs or T cells enriched from blood (not recorded which). In nucleotide form, the sequence is TGTGCCAGCAGGCGGCGGACAGTCTCCTACGAGCAGTACTTC. Its coded protein is CASRRRTVSYEQYF.